The following is a T cell receptor (beta chain) sequence with its context. Germline V gene data show CDR1 as SGDLS and CDR2 as YYNGEE. This CDR3 contains 13 residues. With V trimmed by 9 bases and J by 4 bases, 9 bases remained unmatched. Using immunoSEQ multiplex PCR, the repertoire was profiled, and TCRdb retains in-frame clones only, with some absent. Among hundreds of thousands of clones listed, 95% to 97% were seen once. This record comes from a study of shared clonotypes between healthy human individuals. Naive CD8 isolation took CD45RO-negative cells positively selected for CCR7 and excluded terminally differentiated effector memory CD45RA+ cells.

The clonotype originates from a man between 25 and 39 years old in good health. Sample: naive CD8+ T cells sorted from blood. The V gene is TRBV9, the J gene TRBJ2-7; 8 bases fit TRBD2. CDR3 amino acids: CAILSGSMYEQYF. In nucleotides, the CDR3 is TGTGCCATTTTAAGCGGGAGTATGTACGAGCAGTACTTC.